This T cell receptor beta chain stems from a study of T cells after yellow fever vaccination. A process of 5'RACE template switching, which added a universal primer site and UMIs, was used to make TCR cDNA. TCRdb recomputed calls from the 5' RACE reads with MiXCR, one row per CDR3 protein. The table lists nearly 300,000 distinct CDR3 sequences, 7.5% to 9% of them singletons. There are 15 residues in the CDR3. Germline V CDR1 and CDR2: MNHEY, SVGAGI. The ends were cut back, 1 base at V and 2 bases at J, with 11 bases in the middle. The sequences come from CD4+ T cells sorted from PBMCs, collected 5 days after the yellow fever booster vaccination. The TCR comes from a young man who received the YFV17D yellow fever vaccine. The gene calls are TRBV6-5 and TRBJ1-1; D is perhaps TRBD1 (5 bases). CDR3 region: CASSYYSGSNTEAFF. The CDR3 coding sequence is TGTGCCAGCAGTTACTATTCAGGGAGCAACACTGAAGCTTTCTTT.